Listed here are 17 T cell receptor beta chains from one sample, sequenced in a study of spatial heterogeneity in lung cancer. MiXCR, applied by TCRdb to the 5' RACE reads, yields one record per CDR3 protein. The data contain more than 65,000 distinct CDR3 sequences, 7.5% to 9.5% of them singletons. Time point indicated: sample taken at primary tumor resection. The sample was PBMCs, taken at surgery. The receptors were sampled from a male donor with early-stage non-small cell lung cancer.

The CDR3 bases are TGTGCCAGCAGCGCACAACCGGGACTCGGACCCAATGAGCAGTTCTTC. As protein: CASSAQPGLGPNEQFF. This rearrangement joins TRBV9 to TRBJ2-1; D might be TRBD2 (6 bases). Trimming cost V 3 bases and J 6 bases, with 19 bases left between them. Germline lookup yields CDR1 SGDLS and CDR2 YYNGEE. There are 16 residues in the CDR3.

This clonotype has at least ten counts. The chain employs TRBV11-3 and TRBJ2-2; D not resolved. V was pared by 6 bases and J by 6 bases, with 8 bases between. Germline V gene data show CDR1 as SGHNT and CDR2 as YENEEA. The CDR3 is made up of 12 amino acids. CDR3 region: CASSRVAGELFF. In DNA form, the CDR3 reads TGTGCCAGCAGTCGGGTCGCCGGGGAGCTGTTTTTT. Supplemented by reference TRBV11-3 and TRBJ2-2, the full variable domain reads EAGVVQSPRYKIIEKKQPVAFWCNPISGHNTLYWYLQNLGQGPELLIRYENEEAVDDSQLPKDRFSAERLKGVDSTLKIQPAELGDSAVYLCASSRVAGELFFGEGSRLTVL.

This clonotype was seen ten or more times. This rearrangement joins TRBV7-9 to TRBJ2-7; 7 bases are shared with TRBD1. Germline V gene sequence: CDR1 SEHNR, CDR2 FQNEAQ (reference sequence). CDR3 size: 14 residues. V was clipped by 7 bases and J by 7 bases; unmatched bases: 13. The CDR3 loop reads CASNPGSGGREQYF. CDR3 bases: TGTGCCAGCAACCCAGGCTCAGGGGGAAGGGAGCAGTACTTC.

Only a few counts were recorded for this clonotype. CDR3 in DNA: TGCGCCAGCAGCACCGGACAGGGGGACGGCTACACCTTC. It codes for CASSTGQGDGYTF. The rearrangement uses TRBV5-1 and TRBJ1-2; 10 nucleotides line up with TRBD1. Trimming at V came to 4 bases and at J to 8 bases, leaving 5 bases not matched to a gene. This CDR3 is 13 amino acids long. Germline assignment: CDR1 SGHRS and CDR2 YFSETQ.

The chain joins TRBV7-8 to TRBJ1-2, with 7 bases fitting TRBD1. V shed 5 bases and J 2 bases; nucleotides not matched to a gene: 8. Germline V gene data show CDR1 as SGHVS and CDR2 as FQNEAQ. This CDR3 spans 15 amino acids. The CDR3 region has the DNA TGTGCCAGCAGCAAAAGGGACAGCCTGAACTATGGCTACACCTTC. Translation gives CASSKRDSLNYGYTF.

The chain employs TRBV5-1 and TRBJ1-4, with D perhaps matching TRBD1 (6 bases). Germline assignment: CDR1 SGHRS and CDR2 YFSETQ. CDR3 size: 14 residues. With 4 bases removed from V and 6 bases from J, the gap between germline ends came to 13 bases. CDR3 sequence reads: CASSTGTPDEKLFF. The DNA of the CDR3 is TGCGCCAGCAGCACCGGGACACCCGATGAAAAACTGTTTTTT.

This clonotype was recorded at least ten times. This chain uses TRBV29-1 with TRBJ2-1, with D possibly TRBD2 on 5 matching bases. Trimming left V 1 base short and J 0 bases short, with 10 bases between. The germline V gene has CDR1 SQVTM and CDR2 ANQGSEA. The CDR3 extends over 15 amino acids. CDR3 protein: CSVEGERSSYNEQFF. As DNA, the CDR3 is TGCAGCGTTGAAGGGGAGCGGAGCTCCTACAATGAGCAGTTCTTC.

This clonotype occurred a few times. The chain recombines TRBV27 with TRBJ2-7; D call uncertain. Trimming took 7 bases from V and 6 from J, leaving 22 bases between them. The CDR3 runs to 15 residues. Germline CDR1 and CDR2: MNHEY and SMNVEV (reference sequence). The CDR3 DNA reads TGTGCCAGCACCCCTCTGGTCGGCCCCTCTGGCGAGCAGTACTTC. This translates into CASTPLVGPSGEQYF.

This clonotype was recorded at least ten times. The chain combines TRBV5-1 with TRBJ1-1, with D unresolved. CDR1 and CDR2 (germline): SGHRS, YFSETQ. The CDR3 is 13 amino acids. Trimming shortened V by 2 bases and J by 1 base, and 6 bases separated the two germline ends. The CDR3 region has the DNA TGCGCCAGCAGCTTTGGGGAGAACACTGAAGCTTTCTTT. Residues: CASSFGENTEAFF. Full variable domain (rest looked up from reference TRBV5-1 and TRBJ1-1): KAGVTQTPRYLIKTRGQQVTLSCSPISGHRSVSWYQQTPGQGLQFLFEYFSETQRNKGNFPGRFSGRQFSNSRSEMNVSTLELGDSALYLCASSFGENTEAFFGQGTRLTVV.

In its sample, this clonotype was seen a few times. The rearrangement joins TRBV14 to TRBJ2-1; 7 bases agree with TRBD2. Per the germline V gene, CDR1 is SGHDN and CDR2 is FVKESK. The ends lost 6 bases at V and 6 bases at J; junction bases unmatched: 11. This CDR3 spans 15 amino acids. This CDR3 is CASSNGLVWGNEQFF. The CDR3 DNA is TGTGCCAGCAGTAACGGACTAGTTTGGGGCAATGAGCAGTTCTTC.

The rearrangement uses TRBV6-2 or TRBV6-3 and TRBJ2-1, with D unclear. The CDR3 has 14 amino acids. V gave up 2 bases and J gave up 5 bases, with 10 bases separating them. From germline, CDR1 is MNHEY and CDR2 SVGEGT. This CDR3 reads CASSYGLDHNEQFF. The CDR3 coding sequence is TGTGCCAGCAGTTACGGGCTGGATCACAATGAGCAGTTCTTC.

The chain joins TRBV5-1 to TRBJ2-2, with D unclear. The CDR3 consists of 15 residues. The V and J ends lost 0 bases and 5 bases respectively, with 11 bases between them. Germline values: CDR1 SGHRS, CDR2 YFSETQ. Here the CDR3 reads CASSLGLEETGELFF. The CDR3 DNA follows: TGCGCCAGCAGCTTGGGTCTAGAAGAAACCGGGGAGCTGTTTTTT.

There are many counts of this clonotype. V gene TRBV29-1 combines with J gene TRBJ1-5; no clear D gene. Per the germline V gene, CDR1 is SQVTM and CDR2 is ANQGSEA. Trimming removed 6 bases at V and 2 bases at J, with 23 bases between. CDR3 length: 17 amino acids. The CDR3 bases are TGCAGCGTCGCCGGCCACGAGGGCAGGAAAGGCAATCAGCCCCAGCATTTT. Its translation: CSVAGHEGRKGNQPQHF.

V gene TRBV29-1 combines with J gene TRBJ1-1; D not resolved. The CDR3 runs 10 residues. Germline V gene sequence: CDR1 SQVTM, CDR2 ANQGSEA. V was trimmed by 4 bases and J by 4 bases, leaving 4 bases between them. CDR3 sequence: CSVGVTEAFF. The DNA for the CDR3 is TGCAGCGTTGGTGTCACTGAAGCTTTCTTT.

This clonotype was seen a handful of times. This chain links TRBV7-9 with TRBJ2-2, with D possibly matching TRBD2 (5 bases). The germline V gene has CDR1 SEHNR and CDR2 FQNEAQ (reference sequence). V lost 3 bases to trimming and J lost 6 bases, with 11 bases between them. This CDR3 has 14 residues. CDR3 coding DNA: TGTGCCAGCAGCTTGGCACAAGCGGCCGGGGAGCTGTTTTTT. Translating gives CASSLAQAAGELFF.

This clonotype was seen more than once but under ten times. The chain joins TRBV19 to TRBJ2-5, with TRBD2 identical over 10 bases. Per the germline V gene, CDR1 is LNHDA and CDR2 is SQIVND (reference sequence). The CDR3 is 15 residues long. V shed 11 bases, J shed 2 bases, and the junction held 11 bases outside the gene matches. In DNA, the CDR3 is TGTGCCCCCCGCCCCACTAGCGGGAATCAAGAGACCCAGTACTTC. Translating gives CAPRPTSGNQETQYF.

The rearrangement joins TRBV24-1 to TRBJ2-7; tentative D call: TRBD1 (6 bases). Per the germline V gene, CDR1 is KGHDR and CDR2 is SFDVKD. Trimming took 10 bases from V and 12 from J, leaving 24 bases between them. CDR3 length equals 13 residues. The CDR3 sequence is CATARDGQKAGYF. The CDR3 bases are TGTGCCACGGCCCGGGACGGACAGAAGGCCGGGTACTTC.